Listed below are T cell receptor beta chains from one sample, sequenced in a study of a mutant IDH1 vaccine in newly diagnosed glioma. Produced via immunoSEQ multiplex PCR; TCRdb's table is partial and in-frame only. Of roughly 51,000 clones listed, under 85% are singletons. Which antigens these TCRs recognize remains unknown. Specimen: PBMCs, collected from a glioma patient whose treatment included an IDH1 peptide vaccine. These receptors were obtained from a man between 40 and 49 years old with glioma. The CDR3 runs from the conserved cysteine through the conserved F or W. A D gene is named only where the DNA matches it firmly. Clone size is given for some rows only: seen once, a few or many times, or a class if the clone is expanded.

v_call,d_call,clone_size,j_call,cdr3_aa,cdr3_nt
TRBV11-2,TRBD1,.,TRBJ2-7,CASSTGTAYEQYF,TGTGCCAGCAGCACCGGGACAGCCTACGAGCAGTACTTC
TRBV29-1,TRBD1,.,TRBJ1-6,CSARTGSYNSPLHF,TGCAGCGCTAGGACAGGCTCCTATAATTCACCCCTCCACTTT
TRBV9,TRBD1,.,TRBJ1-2,CASSPHRGGYTF,TGTGCCAGCAGCCCCCACAGGGGAGGCTACACCTTC
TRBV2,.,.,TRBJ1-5,CASSTVRSNQPQHF,TGTGCCAGCAGTACAGTTCGAAGCAATCAGCCCCAGCATTTT
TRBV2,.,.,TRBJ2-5,CASWGGRETQYF,TGTGCCAGCTGGGGGGGCCGGGAGACCCAGTACTTC
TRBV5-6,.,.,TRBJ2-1,CASSLGVSYNEQFF,TGTGCCAGCAGCTTGGGGGTCAGCTACAATGAGCAGTTCTTC
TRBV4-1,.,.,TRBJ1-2,CASSQDLYGYTF,TGCGCCAGCAGCCAAGATTTGTATGGCTACACCTTC
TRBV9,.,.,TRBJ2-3,CASSVTPGLNTQYF,TGTGCCAGCAGCGTTACCCCCGGACTAAATACGCAGTATTTT
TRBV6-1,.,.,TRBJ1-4,CASSEEGATNEKLFF,TGTGCCAGCAGTGAGGAGGGGGCAACTAATGAAAAACTGTTTTTT
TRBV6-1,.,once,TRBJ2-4,CASTSLGVDIQYF,TGTGCCAGCACGTCGCTCGGGGTTGACATTCAGTACTTC
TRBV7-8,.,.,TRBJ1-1,CASKQPFMNTEAFF,TGTGCCAGCAAACAACCGTTCATGAACACTGAAGCTTTCTTT
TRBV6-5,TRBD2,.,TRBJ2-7,CASRPGTNSYEQYF,TGTGCCAGCAGACCCGGGACTAACTCCTACGAGCAGTACTTC
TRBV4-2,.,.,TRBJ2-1,CASSQDGGGSSYNEQFF,TGTGCCAGCAGCCAAGATGGGGGCGGGAGCTCCTACAATGAGCAGTTCTTC
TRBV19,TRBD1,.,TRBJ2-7,CASSISVGQGSYEQYF,TGTGCCAGTAGTATTTCCGTAGGACAGGGAAGTTACGAGCAGTACTTC
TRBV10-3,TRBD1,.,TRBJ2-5,CAISESGTGKETQYF,TGTGCCATCAGTGAGTCGGGGACAGGGAAGGAGACCCAGTACTTC
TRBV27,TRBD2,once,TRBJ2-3,CASSPGLAGIDTQYF,TGTGCCAGCAGTCCGGGACTAGCGGGGATAGATACGCAGTATTTT
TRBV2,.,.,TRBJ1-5,CASSNTISNQPQHF,TGTGCCAGCAGTAACACAATTAGCAATCAGCCCCAGCATTTT
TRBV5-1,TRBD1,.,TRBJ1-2,CASSPGQAGGGYTF,TGCGCCAGCAGCCCGGGACAGGCCGGGGGAGGCTACACCTTC
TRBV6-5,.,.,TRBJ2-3,CASSSLTDTQYF,TGTGCCAGCAGTTCGCTTACAGATACGCAGTATTTT
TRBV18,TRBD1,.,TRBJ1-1,CASSPGTGRTEAFF,TGTGCCAGCTCACCGGGGACAGGGCGCACTGAAGCTTTCTTT
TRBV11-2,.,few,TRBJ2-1,CASSLAQYNEQFF,TGTGCCAGCAGCTTAGCCCAATACAATGAGCAGTTCTTC
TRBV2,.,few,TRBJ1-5,CASKGTNQPQHF,TGTGCCAGCAAGGGTACTAATCAGCCCCAGCATTTT
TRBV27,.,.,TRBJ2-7,CASSTNYEQYF,TGTGCCAGCAGTACTAATTACGAGCAGTACTTC
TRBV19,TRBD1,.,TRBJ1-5,CASTPTGIQPQHF,TGTGCCAGTACCCCGACAGGGATTCAGCCCCAGCATTTT
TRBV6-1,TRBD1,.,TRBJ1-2,CASRRTGNSGYGYTF,TGTGCCAGCAGAAGGACAGGGAACAGTGGCTATGGCTACACCTTC
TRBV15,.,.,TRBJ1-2,CATSNPLFGRYGYTF,TGTGCCACCAGCAACCCCTTATTCGGACGGTATGGCTACACCTTC